The clone carrying this TCR beta chain was seen just once. Its target is not known. The data derive from a study of radiotherapy plus CTLA-4 blockade in lung cancer. About the research overall: Objective responses arose in approximately 17% of patients, and around 32% experienced disease control. Findings and limits, study-wide: It was early blood T cell clone dynamics, with interferon-beta, that reportedly best predicted response. Tumor-origin TCR clones grew in blood after radiotherapy plus ipilimumab.

Chemo-refractory metastatic non-small-cell lung cancer patients underwent focal radiation alongside CTLA-4 blockade with ipilimumab. The CDR3 sequence is 12 residues long. Trimming removed 3 bases at V and 5 bases at J, with 5 bases between. Germline V gene lookup returns CDR1 LNHNV and CDR2 YYDKDF (reference sequence). Some clones are missing from TCRdb's copy, which holds only in-frame ones; the method was immunoSEQ multiplex PCR. The repertoire includes around 72,000 clones, around 73% of them detected once, and under 9% sits in the top ten. V gene TRBV15 combines with J gene TRBJ1-5; no firm D call. The sequence was collected from a human donor with non-small cell lung cancer who had a complete response to radiotherapy plus ipilimumab. Sequenced material: peripheral blood, taken from a patient treated with radiotherapy plus ipilimumab. The DNA of the CDR3 is TGTGCCACCAGCAGCGGGGATCAGCCCCAGCATTTT. Protein sequence: CATSSGDQPQHF. Using reference TRBV15 and TRBJ1-5 for the parts outside the CDR3, the full variable domain is DAMVIQNPRYQVTQFGKPVTLSCSQTLNHNVMYWYQQKSSQAPKLLFHYYDKDFNNEADTPDNFQSRRPNTSFCFLDIRSPGLGDTAMYLCATSSGDQPQHFGDGTRLSIL.